The 20 T cell receptor beta chains below come from one sample, sequenced in a study of radiation and T cells in renal cell carcinoma. Sequencing was performed with immunoSEQ multiplex PCR; in TCRdb, only in-frame clones are kept and a portion is missing. The sample lists 15,000 to 20,000 clones; about 50% were seen once. Noted treatment: 15 Gy SBRT to primary tumor, nephrectomy 4 weeks later. The starting material was tumor tissue, obtained from a patient whose treatment included radiotherapy and nephrectomy. All receptors derive from a man in his fifties with renal cell carcinoma.

The rearrangement uses TRBV27 and TRBJ2-7; D might be TRBD2 (6 bases). The CDR3 loop spans 15 amino acids. Trimming removed 7 bases from V and 6 bases from J, with 22 bases in between. The germline gives CDR1 MNHEY, CDR2 SMNVEV (reference sequence). CDR3 protein: CASKALRGGIREQYF. Written as DNA, the CDR3 is TGTGCCAGCAAGGCCCTAAGGGGAGGAATTCGCGAGCAGTACTTC.

In DNA form, the CDR3 reads TGTGCCAGCCTCGGTTGGAACACTGAAGCTTTCTTT. As protein: CASLGWNTEAFF. The chain has TRBV6-5 and TRBJ1-1; D unclear. V lost 8 bases, J lost 1 base, and 8 bases lay in between. The CDR3 contains 12 residues. Looked up from germline, CDR1 is MNHEY and CDR2 is SVGAGI.

In this sample, this clone turned up a few times. This chain joins TRBV7-2 and TRBJ2-7; D is undetermined. CDR3 size: 13 residues. Germline V gene lookup returns CDR1 SGHTA and CDR2 FQGNSA. Trimming shortened V by 1 base and J by 9 bases, and 13 bases separated the two germline ends. The CDR3 spells CASSLGNMAWQYF. Here the CDR3 DNA reads TGTGCCAGCAGCTTAGGGAATATGGCGTGGCAGTACTTC.

V gene TRBV14 combines with J gene TRBJ2-1, with D tentatively TRBD2 (5 bases). Trimming stripped 4 bases from V and 1 base from J, with 11 bases between. This CDR3 is built from 15 residues. CDR1 and CDR2 from the germline V gene are SGHDN and FVKESK. CDR3 protein: CASSPTGGSYNEQFF. CDR3 DNA sequence: TGTGCCAGCAGCCCCACTGGCGGGTCCTACAATGAGCAGTTCTTC.

The chain is built from TRBV15 and TRBJ2-7, with D perhaps TRBD1 (5 bases). This CDR3 is 13 amino acids long. Trimming removed 0 bases at V and 4 bases at J, with 7 bases between. Looked up from germline, CDR1 is LNHNV and CDR2 is YYDKDF (reference sequence). The CDR3 DNA sequence: TGTGCCACCAGCAGAGATCAGGGTTACGAGCAGTACTTC. It specifies CATSRDQGYEQYF.

V gene TRBV19 combines with J gene TRBJ1-5, with no clear D. V was shortened by 11 bases and J by 2 bases, with 16 bases between the two germline ends. This CDR3 spans 14 amino acids. Germline values: CDR1 LNHDA, CDR2 SQIVND (reference sequence). The CDR3: CAASWTGGNQPQHF. Here the CDR3 DNA reads TGTGCCGCCTCGTGGACGGGTGGCAATCAGCCCCAGCATTTT.

The chain is built from TRBV5-1 and TRBJ2-1; 11 positions agree with TRBD2. V shed 5 bases and J 0 bases; nucleotides not matched to a gene: 7. The V gene's germline CDR1 is SGHRS and CDR2 YFSETQ. The CDR3 has 17 amino acids. The DNA of the CDR3 is TGCGCCAGCAGGACCGGGACTAGCGGACTCTCCTACAATGAGCAGTTCTTC. This gives the protein CASRTGTSGLSYNEQFF.

This sequence joins TRBV5-1 and TRBJ1-6, with D tentatively TRBD1 (6 bases). The germline CDR1 and CDR2 sequences are SGHRS and YFSETQ. This CDR3 spans 16 amino acids. Trimming shortened V by 4 bases and J by 3 bases, and 14 bases separated the two germline ends. The chain's CDR3 is CASSRQVRGYNSPLHF. The CDR3 coding sequence is TGCGCCAGCAGCCGACAGGTCCGGGGCTATAATTCACCCCTCCACTTT.

The V call is TRBV30, the J call TRBJ2-1, with TRBD2 identical over 11 bases. This CDR3 contains 15 residues. V shed 0 bases, J shed 8 bases, and the junction held 6 bases outside the gene matches. Per germline, CDR1 GTSNPN and CDR2 SVGIG (reference sequence). CDR3 DNA: TGTGCCTGGAGTGTATCTACTAGCGGGAGTTATGAGCAGTTCTTC. Its translation is CAWSVSTSGSYEQFF. The variable domain in full, with the rest retrieved from reference TRBV30 and TRBJ2-1, is SQTIHQWPATLVQPVGSPLSLECTVEGTSNPNLYWYRQAAGRGLQLLFYSVGIGQISSEVPQNLSASRPQDRQFILSSKKLLLSDSGFYLCAWSVSTSGSYEQFFGPGTRLTVL.

This clone was recorded a few times. Other DNA sequences in the same sample also yield this CDR3. V gene TRBV9 combines with J gene TRBJ2-3, with 12 positions matching TRBD2. The V segment lost 3 bases and the J segment 2 bases; nucleotides outside the gene matches: 4. Germline V gene lookup returns CDR1 SGDLS and CDR2 YYNGEE. The CDR3 loop spans 16 amino acids. The CDR3 sequence: CASSALAGGPTDTQYF. In nucleotides, the CDR3 is TGTGCCAGCAGCGCCCTAGCGGGGGGGCCCACAGATACGCAGTATTTT.

This chain links TRBV30 with TRBJ2-1; D ambiguous. V gave up 0 bases and J gave up 5 bases, with 17 bases separating them. CDR3 length: 16 amino acids. Germline CDR1 GTSNPN, CDR2 SVGIG (reference sequence). CDR3 sequence: CAWSVAPKARNNEQFF. Here the CDR3 DNA reads TGTGCCTGGAGTGTAGCCCCTAAGGCGCGGAACAATGAGCAGTTCTTC.

This clone was observed many times. The CDR3: CASSQDRGSGQEQYF. As DNA, the CDR3 is TGCGCCAGCAGCCAAGATCGGGGTTCGGGTCAAGAGCAGTACTTC. This rearrangement joins TRBV4-1 to TRBJ2-7; D is perhaps TRBD2 (5 bases). Germline V gene lookup returns CDR1 MGHRA and CDR2 YSYEKL. This CDR3 has 15 amino acids. Between the trimmed V and J ends, which lost 0 bases and 7 bases, there was a span of 16 bases.

This clone has only one observation. The chain combines TRBV19 with TRBJ2-7; 9 bases match TRBD1. After removal of 6 bases from V and 1 base from J, the junction contained 7 bases not matched to a gene. Per germline, CDR1 LNHDA and CDR2 SQIVND (reference sequence). The CDR3 loop spans 15 amino acids. CDR3 protein: CASSPGQGLSYEQYF. CDR3 sequence (DNA): TGTGCCAGTAGCCCGGGACAGGGCCTTTCCTACGAGCAGTACTTC.

This clone was seen a handful of times. The chain combines TRBV7-2 with TRBJ2-7; D not resolved. The CDR3 has 15 amino acids. V shed 2 bases and J shed 6 bases, with 17 bases lying between them. Looked up from germline, CDR1 is SGHTA and CDR2 is FQGNSA. This CDR3 is CASSLRASPPGEQYF. The CDR3 coding sequence is TGTGCCAGCAGCTTACGCGCCTCCCCACCCGGCGAGCAGTACTTC. The full variable domain, with the rest looked up from reference TRBV7-2 and TRBJ2-7, is GAGVSQSPSNKVTEKGKDVELRCDPISGHTALYWYRQSLGQGLEFLIYFQGNSAPDKSGLPSDRFSAERTGGSVSTLTIQRTQQEDSAVYLCASSLRASPPGEQYFGPGTRLTVT.

The CDR3 loop is CASSETGNTEAFF. The CDR3 DNA sequence: TGTGCCAGCAGTGAAACGGGAAACACTGAAGCTTTCTTT. The chain is built from TRBV6-5 and TRBJ1-1; no reliable D call. Trimming took 5 bases from V and 2 from J, leaving 9 bases between them. The CDR3 length is 13 residues. From germline, CDR1 is MNHEY and CDR2 SVGAGI.

This clone appeared once. This chain uses TRBV5-1 with TRBJ2-7, with D possibly matching TRBD2 (7 bases). Trimming stripped 4 bases from V and 3 bases from J, with 14 bases between. The germline CDR1 and CDR2 sequences are SGHRS and YFSETQ. The CDR3 spans 14 residues. In DNA form, the CDR3 reads TGCGCCAGCAGCGCGGGGGCAGTTATCTACGAGCAGTACTTC. It is translated as CASSAGAVIYEQYF.

J is TRBJ1-3 and V is TRBV11-3; D is possibly TRBD1 (6 bases). Trimming pared 5 bases from V and 0 bases from J, leaving 14 bases between. This CDR3 spans 16 amino acids. Germline values: CDR1 SGHNT, CDR2 YENEEA. The CDR3 DNA reads TGTGCCAGCAGCGACGGACAGTCCCCCTCTGGAAACACCATATATTTT. Translating gives CASSDGQSPSGNTIYF.

The J gene is TRBJ2-3, the V gene TRBV7-6; TRBD2 matches 12 bases. From germline, CDR1 is SGHVS and CDR2 FNYEAQ. The length of the CDR3 is 17 residues. V dropped 3 bases and J dropped 4; count of bases not matched to a gene: 8. CDR3 coding DNA: TGTGCCAGCAGCTTGGAACTAGCGGGAGGTGGCGCAGATACGCAGTATTTT. Amino acid sequence: CASSLELAGGGADTQYF.

This chain uses TRBV2 with TRBJ2-2; D remains ambiguous. V was pared by 6 bases and J by 0 bases, with 14 bases between. There are 16 residues in the CDR3. Germline V gene data show CDR1 as SNHLY and CDR2 as FYNNEI. The CDR3 coding sequence is TGTGCCAGCAGCCCCGGACGCAGGACGAACACCGGGGAGCTGTTTTTT. Translated: CASSPGRRTNTGELFF.

V and J are TRBV4-2 and TRBJ1-1; 9 bases are shared with TRBD1. Germline CDR1 and CDR2: LGHNA and YNFKEQ. The trim removed 0 bases at V and 7 bases at J, leaving 9 bases unmatched. This CDR3 has 16 residues. CDR3 region: CASSQDPGQGADEAFF. Here the CDR3 DNA reads TGTGCCAGCAGCCAAGATCCGGGACAGGGAGCGGATGAAGCTTTCTTT.